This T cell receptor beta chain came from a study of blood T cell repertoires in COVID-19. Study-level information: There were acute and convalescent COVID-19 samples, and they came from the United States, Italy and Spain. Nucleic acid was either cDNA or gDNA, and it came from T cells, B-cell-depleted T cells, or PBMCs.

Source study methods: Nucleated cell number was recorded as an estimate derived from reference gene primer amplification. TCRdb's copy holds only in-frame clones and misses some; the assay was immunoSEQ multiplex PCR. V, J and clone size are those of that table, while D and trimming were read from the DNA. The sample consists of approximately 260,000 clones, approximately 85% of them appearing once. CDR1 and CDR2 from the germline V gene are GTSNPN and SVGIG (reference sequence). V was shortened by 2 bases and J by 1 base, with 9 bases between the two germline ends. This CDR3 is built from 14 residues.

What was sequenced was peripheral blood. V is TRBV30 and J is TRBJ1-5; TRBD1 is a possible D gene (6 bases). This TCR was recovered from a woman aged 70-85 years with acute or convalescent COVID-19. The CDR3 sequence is CAWSQGTSNQPQHF. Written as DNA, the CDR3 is TGTGCCTGGAGTCAAGGGACAAGCAATCAGCCCCAGCATTTT.